This T cell receptor (beta chain) derives from a study of T cells in Graves' hyperthyroidism and ophthalmopathy. Study conclusions and caveats: Ophthalmopathy prediction by the model preceded onset by a median about 6 months. Most clonotypes expanded in thyroid above 0.001 were likewise present in blood. Separating ophthalmopathy from stable hyperthyroidism was achieved by a 13 V-J model.

The germline CDR1 and CDR2 sequences are SGDLS and YYNGEE. Trimming stripped 0 bases from V and 1 base from J, with 17 bases between. The CDR3 runs 17 residues. Template material for amplifying TCR beta CDR3 regions consisted of RNA transcripts. The primer set for the first-round RT-PCR of the TCR CDR3 was HTBI. TCRdb re-analysed the multiplex PCR reads in MiXCR, keeping a single row per CDR3 protein. This table holds fewer than 750,000 distinct CDR3 sequences, roughly 15% found once. This clonotype was counted at least ten times. As yet, its antigen is unknown. Ophthalmopathy patients showed a Clinical Activity Score of at least 3, NOSPECS grade of at least 4 and duration under 3 months.

This sequence joins TRBV9 and TRBJ2-7; D might be TRBD1 or TRBD2, each matching 5 bases. The sample comprised blood. This TCR was recovered from a woman aged 40 to 50 with Graves' ophthalmopathy. In DNA form, the CDR3 reads TGTGCCAGCAGCGTAGGGGTTATTGAGGGGCCGTCCTACGAGCAGTACTTC. Its protein product is CASSVGVIEGPSYEQYF.